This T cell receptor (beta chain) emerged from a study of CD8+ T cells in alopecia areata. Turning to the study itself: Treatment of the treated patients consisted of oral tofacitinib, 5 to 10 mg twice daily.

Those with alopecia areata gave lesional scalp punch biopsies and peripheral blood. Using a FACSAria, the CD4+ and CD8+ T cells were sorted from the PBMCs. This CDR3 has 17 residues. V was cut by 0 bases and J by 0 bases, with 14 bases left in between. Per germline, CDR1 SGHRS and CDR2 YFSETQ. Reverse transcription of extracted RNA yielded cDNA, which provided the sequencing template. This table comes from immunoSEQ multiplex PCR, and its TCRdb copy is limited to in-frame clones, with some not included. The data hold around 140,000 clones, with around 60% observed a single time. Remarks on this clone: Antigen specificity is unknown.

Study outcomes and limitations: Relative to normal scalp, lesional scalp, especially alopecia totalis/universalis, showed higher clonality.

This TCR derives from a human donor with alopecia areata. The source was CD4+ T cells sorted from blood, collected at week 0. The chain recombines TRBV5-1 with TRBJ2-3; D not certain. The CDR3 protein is CASSLGSLVSSTDTQYF. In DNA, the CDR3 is TGCGCCAGCAGCTTGGGCAGCTTAGTCTCTAGCACAGATACGCAGTATTTT.